This TCR beta chain was sequenced in a study of CD8 T cells in Susac syndrome. This CDR3 has 13 amino acids. Between the trimmed V and J ends, which lost 5 bases and 4 bases, there was a span of 10 bases. Looked up from germline, CDR1 is SEHNR and CDR2 is FQNEAQ (reference sequence). Reverse transcription of roughly 0.45 to 1 ug RNA was performed with random hexamers. Each CDR3 protein gets one entry after TCRdb re-called the immunoSEQ multiplex PCR reads with MiXCR. This table holds hundreds of thousands of distinct CDR3 sequences, around 84% found once. The sequencing sample was made of CD8+ T cells from PBMCs. The chain recombines TRBV7-9 with TRBJ2-3; D remains unclear. The receptor was isolated from a human donor with multiple sclerosis. The CDR3 sequence is CASSPLFPDTQYF. CDR3 bases: TGTGCCAGCAGCCCTCTCTTCCCAGATACGCAGTATTTT.